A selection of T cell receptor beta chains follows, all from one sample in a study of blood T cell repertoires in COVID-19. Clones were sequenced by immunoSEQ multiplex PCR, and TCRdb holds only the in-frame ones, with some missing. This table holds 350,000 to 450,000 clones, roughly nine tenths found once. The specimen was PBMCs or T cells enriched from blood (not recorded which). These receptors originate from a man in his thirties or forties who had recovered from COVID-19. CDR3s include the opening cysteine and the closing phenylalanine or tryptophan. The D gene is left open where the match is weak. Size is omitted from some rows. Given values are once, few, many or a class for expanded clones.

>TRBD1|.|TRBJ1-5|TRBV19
CASRDRGLDQPQHF
TGTGCCAGTAGGGACAGGGGGCTGGATCAGCCCCAGCATTTT
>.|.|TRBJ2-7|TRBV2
CASRLQGTSSYEQYF
TGTGCCAGCAGGCTACAGGGCACTAGCTCCTACGAGCAGTACTTC
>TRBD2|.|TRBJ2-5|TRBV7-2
CASRLGAGVSETQYF
TGTGCCAGCAGACTCGGGGCGGGAGTTAGTGAGACCCAGTACTTC
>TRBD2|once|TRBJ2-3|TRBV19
CASCGTSGNTDTQYF
TGTGCCAGTTGCGGGACTAGCGGGAATACAGATACGCAGTATTTT
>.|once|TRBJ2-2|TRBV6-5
CASSYRRRPNTGELFF
TGTGCCAGCAGTTACCGCAGGCGCCCGAACACCGGGGAGCTGTTTTTT
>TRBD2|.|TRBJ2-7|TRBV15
CATSRPGSVAGNEQYF
TGTGCCACCAGCAGACCCGGTTCGGTAGCGGGAAACGAGCAGTACTTC
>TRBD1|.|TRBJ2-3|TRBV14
CASSPPVGKDRADTQYF
TGTGCCAGCAGCCCCCCGGTGGGGAAAGACAGGGCAGATACGCAGTATTTT
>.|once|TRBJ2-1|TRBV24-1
CATSDPGRGYNEQFF
TGTGCCACCAGTGACCCGGGGAGGGGGTACAATGAGCAGTTCTTC
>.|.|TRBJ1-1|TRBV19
CASSLPGHTTEAFF
TGTGCCAGTAGTCTACCGGGACACACCACTGAAGCTTTCTTT
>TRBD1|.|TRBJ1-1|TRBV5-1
CASSSGQGYTEAFF
TGCGCCAGCAGCTCCGGACAGGGCTACACTGAAGCTTTCTTT
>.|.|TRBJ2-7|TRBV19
CASSERQQQYF
TGTGCCAGTAGTGAGAGGCAACAGCAGTACTTC
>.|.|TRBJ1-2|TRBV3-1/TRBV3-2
CASKATGPYGYTF
TGTGCCAGCAAGGCAACAGGACCTTATGGCTACACCTTC
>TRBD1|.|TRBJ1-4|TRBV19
CASSLIGTGPEKLFF
TGTGCCAGTAGTCTGATCGGGACAGGGCCTGAAAAACTGTTTTTT
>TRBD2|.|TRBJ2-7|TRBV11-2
CASSLVAGGPYEQYF
TGTGCCAGCAGCTTAGTAGCGGGAGGGCCATACGAGCAGTACTTC
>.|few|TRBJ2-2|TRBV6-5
CASSYGRDTGELFF
TGTGCCAGCAGTTACGGGAGAGACACCGGGGAGCTGTTTTTT
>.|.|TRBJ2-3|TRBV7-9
CASSNGQPTDTQYF
TGTGCCAGCAGCAATGGACAGCCCACAGATACGCAGTATTTT